The 9 T cell receptor beta chains reported below all come from one sample, sequenced in a study of shared clonotypes between healthy human individuals. Method: immunoSEQ multiplex PCR; TCRdb's copy keeps in-frame clones and lacks some. The sample holds 1.6 million or so clones; less than 99% are singletons and the top ten take 0.3% to 0.45%. The sequenced material came from naive CD4+ T cells sorted from blood. Subset noted: CD45RA+ positively selected. These receptors all stem from a man aged 25-45 years in good health.

The CDR3 here is CASSFSNSAQETQYF. DNA for the CDR3: TGTGCCAGCAGCTTTTCAAATAGCGCCCAAGAGACCCAGTACTTC. The chain recombines TRBV7-9 with TRBJ2-5; perhaps TRBD2 as D (5 bases). The CDR3 is 15 residues long. Germline CDR1 reads SEHNR; CDR2 reads FQNEAQ (reference sequence). V shed 3 bases and J shed 1 base, with 12 bases lying between them.

The V call is TRBV19, the J call TRBJ1-5; 8 bases line up with TRBD1. The CDR3 extends over 15 amino acids. V dropped 5 bases and J dropped 11; count of bases not matched to a gene: 14. From germline, CDR1 is LNHDA and CDR2 SQIVND (reference sequence). CDR3: CASSHEDRGFGTQHF. The CDR3 DNA follows: TGTGCCAGTAGTCACGAAGACAGGGGCTTCGGGACCCAGCATTTT.

This chain joins TRBV5-1 and TRBJ2-7; D not resolved. Trimming stripped 3 bases from V and 1 base from J, with 20 bases between. Looked up from germline, CDR1 is SGHRS and CDR2 is YFSETQ. CDR3 size: 17 residues. DNA of the CDR3: TGCGCCAGCAGCTACACGCTGGGAACGGTCCAATCCTACGAGCAGTACTTC. This codes for CASSYTLGTVQSYEQYF.

The rearrangement links TRBV28 to TRBJ2-7; D could derive from TRBD1 or TRBD2 (5 bases each). This CDR3 has 15 amino acids. Germline CDR1 and CDR2: MDHEN and SYDVKM. CDR3 sequence: CASPSSRDGHYEQYF. CDR3 bases: TGTGCATCCCCATCCTCCCGGGACGGACACTACGAGCAGTACTTC.

The V call is TRBV5-1, the J call TRBJ1-2; D is ambiguous. The CDR3 totals 15 residues. Germline CDR1 and CDR2: SGHRS and YFSETQ. V shed 0 bases and J shed 2 bases, with 11 bases lying between them. CDR3 DNA sequence: TGCGCCAGCAGCTTGGCCGTAGGCTTGAACTATGGCTACACCTTC. Translating gives CASSLAVGLNYGYTF.

This chain connects TRBV4-2 to TRBJ2-1; 10 nucleotides match TRBD2. CDR3 length equals 18 residues. Germline V lookup: CDR1 LGHNA, CDR2 YNFKEQ. V lost 0 bases to trimming and J lost 6 bases; unmatched junction nucleotides: 11. The CDR3 DNA reads TGTGCCAGCAGCCAAGACGGGACTAGCGACCCGCCGTTCAATGAGCAGTTCTTC. Its translation: CASSQDGTSDPPFNEQFF.

As regards this clone: This specimen includes other DNA sequences encoding the same CDR3. This sequence joins TRBV5-1 and TRBJ2-5; D is uncertain. Germline CDR1 and CDR2: SGHRS and YFSETQ. Trimming took 2 bases from V and 4 from J, leaving 6 bases between them. The CDR3 length is 12 residues. CDR3 sequence: CASSFGRETQYF. CDR3 nucleotide sequence: TGCGCCAGCAGCTTCGGCAGAGAGACCCAGTACTTC.

Turning to this clone: Other DNA sequences in this specimen translate into the identical CDR3. The V and J genes are TRBV5-4 and TRBJ2-2, with D possibly matching TRBD2 (5 bases). Trimming stripped 0 bases from V and 0 bases from J, with 9 bases between. This CDR3 comprises 16 residues. The V gene's germline CDR1 is SGHNT and CDR2 YYREEE (reference sequence). CDR3 region: CASSLGLAANTGELFF. The CDR3 DNA sequence: TGTGCCAGCAGCTTGGGTCTAGCAGCGAACACCGGGGAGCTGTTTTTT.

Comments on this clone: Additional DNA sequences in this sample encode the identical CDR3. The chain uses TRBV7-2 and TRBJ2-3; no firm D call. CDR3 length equals 11 residues. The germline V gene has CDR1 SGHTA and CDR2 FQGNSA. V lost 2 bases and J lost 5, with 2 bases in between. Written as DNA, the CDR3 is TGTGCCAGCAGCTTAATAGATACGCAGTATTTT. It yields the protein CASSLIDTQYF.